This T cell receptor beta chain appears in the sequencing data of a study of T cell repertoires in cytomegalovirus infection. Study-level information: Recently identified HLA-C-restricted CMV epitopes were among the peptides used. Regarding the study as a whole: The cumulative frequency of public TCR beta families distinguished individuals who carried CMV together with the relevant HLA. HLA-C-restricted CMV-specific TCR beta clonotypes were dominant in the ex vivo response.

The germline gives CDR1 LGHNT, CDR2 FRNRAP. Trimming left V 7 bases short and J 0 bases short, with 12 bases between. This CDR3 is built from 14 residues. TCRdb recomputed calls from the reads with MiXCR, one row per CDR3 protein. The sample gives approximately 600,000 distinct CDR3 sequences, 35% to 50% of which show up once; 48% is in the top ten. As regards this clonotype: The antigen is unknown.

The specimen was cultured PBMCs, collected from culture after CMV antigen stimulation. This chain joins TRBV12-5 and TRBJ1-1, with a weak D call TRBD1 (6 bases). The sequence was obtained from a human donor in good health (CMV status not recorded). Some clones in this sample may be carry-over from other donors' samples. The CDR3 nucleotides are TGTGCTAGTGCCACAGGGATCCTGAACACTGAAGCTTTCTTT. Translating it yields CASATGILNTEAFF.